One and the same sample provided the 20 T cell receptor beta chains below, sequenced in a study of PD-1 blockade in mismatch repair-deficient tumors. Some clones are missing from TCRdb's copy, which holds only in-frame ones; the method was immunoSEQ multiplex PCR. The table lists around 100,000 clones, around 80% of them singletons. This material consisted of peripheral blood, taken approximately 60 weeks after starting pembrolizumab. Receptors originate from an adult with mismatch repair-deficient cancer.

V usage is TRBV21-1 and J usage is TRBJ2-7; the table names TRBD1, a call not compared with the DNA. TRBV21-1 is marked as a pseudogene. The CDR3 is 12 amino acids. The CDR3: CASSPKSYEQYF. In nucleotides, the CDR3 is TGTGCCAGCAGCCCAAAATCCTACGAGCAGTACTTC.

J is TRBJ2-1 and V is TRBV7-9; TRBD2 matches at 11 bases. V was pared by 5 bases and J by 9 bases, with 12 bases of the junction left unmatched. The CDR3 contains 16 residues. The germline V gene has CDR1 SEHNR and CDR2 FQNEAQ (reference sequence). CDR3 amino acids: CASSAQGSGRALEQFF. DNA for the CDR3: TGTGCCAGCAGCGCTCAGGGTAGCGGGAGGGCCCTTGAGCAGTTCTTC. Combining the CDR3 with reference TRBV7-9 and TRBJ2-1 gives the whole variable domain DTGVSQNPRHKITKRGQNVTFRCDPISEHNRLYWYRQTLGQGPEFLTYFQNEAQLEKSRLLSDRFSAERPKGSFSTLEIQRTEQGDSAMYLCASSAQGSGRALEQFFGPGTRLTVL.

This chain links TRBV6-1 with TRBJ1-4; D perhaps matches TRBD1 (5 bases). Trimming removed 2 bases at V and 4 bases at J, with 8 bases between. This CDR3 is 14 amino acids long. From germline, CDR1 is MNHNS and CDR2 SASEGT. The CDR3 sequence: CASSEQGNNEKLFF. The CDR3 DNA follows: TGTGCCAGCAGTGAACAGGGCAATAATGAAAAACTGTTTTTT.

This chain joins TRBV4-3 and TRBJ2-1; 12 nucleotides agree with TRBD2. V shed 0 bases and J 14 bases; nucleotides not matched to a gene: 11. Germline V CDR1 and CDR2: LGHNA, YSLEER. CDR3 length: 16 residues. This CDR3 is CASSQEFGSSGRVEFF. CDR3 sequence (DNA): TGCGCCAGCAGCCAAGAATTCGGTTCTAGCGGGAGGGTGGAGTTCTTC.

The chain employs TRBV9 and TRBJ1-5; no clear D gene. Deletions cut 4 bases from V and 6 bases from J, with 17 bases between. The V gene's germline CDR1 is SGDLS and CDR2 YYNGEE. The length of the CDR3 is 15 residues. The CDR3 region has the DNA TGTGCCAGCAGCCCTACCGAGTTGTGGACTCAGCCCCAGCATTTT. This encodes CASSPTELWTQPQHF.

This chain uses TRBV29-1 with TRBJ2-7, with 10 bases aligning to TRBD2. The CDR3 has 14 residues. Trimming took 1 base from V and 7 from J; bases not matched to a gene: 7. Germline V gene lookup returns CDR1 SQVTM and CDR2 ANQGSEA. CDR3 region: CSVEVLAGEWEQYF. DNA for the CDR3: TGCAGCGTTGAAGTGCTAGCGGGAGAGTGGGAGCAGTACTTC.

This chain uses TRBV5-6 with TRBJ2-1; no firm D call. There are 12 residues in the CDR3. Germline CDR1 SGHDT, CDR2 YYEEEE. The V end lost 4 bases, the J end lost 7 bases, and 9 bases lay between the germline ends. CDR3 nucleotide sequence: TGTGCCAGCAGCCCATGGCGAAATGAGCAGTTCTTC. Translation gives CASSPWRNEQFF.

V gene TRBV5-1 combines with J gene TRBJ1-4; no clear D. Trimming stripped 4 bases from V and 12 bases from J, with 34 bases between. CDR1 SGHRS and CDR2 YFSETQ come from the germline V gene. This CDR3 contains 19 residues. The CDR3 DNA reads TGCGCCAGCAGCCTGCAAACCCAACCCCCGACCCTAAAGGGCGAGGAACTGTTTTTT. This sequence encodes CASSLQTQPPTLKGEELFF.

The CDR3 region is CASSLGQNYGYTF. The CDR3 DNA is TGTGCCAGCAGCCTTGGACAGAACTATGGCTACACCTTC. V is TRBV6-6 and J is TRBJ1-2; TRBD1 might be the D (6 bases). Germline V CDR1 and CDR2: MNHNY, SVGAGI (reference sequence). The CDR3 runs to 13 residues. V shed 6 bases and J shed 2 bases, with 10 bases lying between them.

This clone was seen only once. This sequence joins TRBV5-4 and TRBJ2-1, with D possibly called TRBD1 or TRBD2 (5 bases each). V gave up 7 bases and J gave up 4 bases, with 12 bases separating them. Germline CDR1 reads SGHNT; CDR2 reads YYREEE (reference sequence). The CDR3 totals 13 residues. The CDR3 sequence: CASGGSIYNEQFF. The CDR3 nucleotides read TGTGCCAGCGGGGGTAGTATTTACAATGAGCAGTTCTTC. The complete variable domain, with remaining parts taken from reference TRBV5-4 and TRBJ2-1, reads ETGVTQSPTHLIKTRGQQVTLRCSSQSGHNTVSWYQQALGQGPQFIFQYYREEENGRGNFPPRFSGLQFPNYSSELNVNALELDDSALYLCASGGSIYNEQFFGPGTRLTVL.

The rearrangement links TRBV19 to TRBJ2-3, with D perhaps matching TRBD1 or TRBD2 (5 bases each). The germline V gene encodes CDR1 LNHDA and CDR2 SQIVND (reference sequence). CDR3 length equals 11 residues. The V end was cut by 5 bases, the J end by 11 bases, with 11 bases between. In nucleotides, the CDR3 is TGTGCCAGTAGTGGGACGCTCGGGCAGTATTTT. It is translated as CASSGTLGQYF.

V gene TRBV27 combines with J gene TRBJ2-1; TRBD1 aligns across 9 bases. The junction had 10 bases not matched to a gene; V was cut back by 2 bases and J by 5 bases. CDR3 size: 17 residues. Germline V gene data show CDR1 as MNHEY and CDR2 as SMNVEV (reference sequence). The CDR3 DNA follows: TGTGCCAGCAGTTTAATTCCCCTGGACAGGGGCCACAATGAGCAGTTCTTC. Protein sequence: CASSLIPLDRGHNEQFF.

The rearrangement joins TRBV18 to TRBJ2-1; 12 nucleotides line up with TRBD1. CDR1 is KGHSH, CDR2 LQKENI, per germline. This CDR3 has 14 amino acids. The V gene end was trimmed by 4 bases and the J gene end by 10 bases; junction bases not matched to a gene: 5. CDR3 in DNA: TGTGCCAGCTCACTCGGGACAGGGGGCGTCGAGCAGTTCTTC. This gives the protein CASSLGTGGVEQFF.

The chain employs TRBV9 and TRBJ2-3; 16 bases align to TRBD2. CDR1 and CDR2 (germline): SGDLS, YYNGEE. This CDR3 comprises 21 residues. J was trimmed by 2 bases and V by 3 bases; bases with no gene match: 15. This chain's CDR3 is CASSGRNSGTSGRAHTDTQYF. The CDR3 DNA follows: TGTGCCAGCAGCGGCCGAAACTCCGGGACTAGCGGGAGGGCACACACAGATACGCAGTATTTT.

A single count supports this clone. The rearrangement uses TRBV5-4 and TRBJ2-1; TRBD2 agrees at 9 bases. In germline, CDR1 is SGHNT, CDR2 YYREEE (reference sequence). The V and J ends lost 3 bases and 2 bases, in that order; junction bases with no gene match: 9. This CDR3 region has 17 residues. The CDR3 DNA is TGTGCCAGCAGCTGGCGGATGACTAGCGGAGCCTACAATGAGCAGTTCTTC. Amino acids: CASSWRMTSGAYNEQFF.

This chain uses TRBV23-1 with TRBJ2-7; D tentatively fits TRBD1 or TRBD2 (5 bases each). TRBV23-1 qualifies as an ORF whose function is uncertain. The V and J ends lost 0 bases and 3 bases respectively, with 18 bases between them. This CDR3 is 17 amino acids long. The CDR3 nucleotides are TGCGCCAGCAGTCAATCCGTATCCGGGACGGAGGACTACGAGCAGTACTTC. It specifies CASSQSVSGTEDYEQYF.

This rearrangement joins TRBV11-3 to TRBJ2-2, with D hard to call. Trimming left V 4 bases short and J 3 bases short, with 12 bases between. The CDR3 covers 15 residues. Germline V gene lookup returns CDR1 SGHNT and CDR2 YENEEA. The CDR3 region has the DNA TGTGCCAGCAGCTCTGCTGACTCGGACACCGGGGAGCTGTTTTTT. It is translated as CASSSADSDTGELFF.

This sequence joins TRBV4-1 and TRBJ1-5; 7 bases match TRBD1. Trimming at V came to 0 bases and at J to 6 bases, leaving 8 bases not matched to a gene. Germline CDR1 and CDR2: MGHRA and YSYEKL. This CDR3 is built from 16 residues. The CDR3 is CASSQDLTGSSQPQHF. CDR3 DNA: TGCGCCAGCAGCCAAGATCTGACAGGGTCGAGTCAGCCCCAGCATTTT.

This sequence joins TRBV7-9 and TRBJ1-1, with D tentatively TRBD1 (5 bases). Germline CDR1 SEHNR, CDR2 FQNEAQ (reference sequence). The CDR3 extends over 14 amino acids. V dropped 5 bases and J dropped 6 bases, with 16 bases sitting between them. CDR3 in amino acids: CASSPGVKGPEAFF. In DNA form, the CDR3 reads TGTGCCAGCAGCCCGGGGGTAAAGGGTCCTGAAGCTTTCTTT.

The rearrangement joins TRBV11-2 to TRBJ2-7; D is tentatively TRBD1 or TRBD2 (5 bases each). Trimming removed 0 bases at V and 1 base at J, with 13 bases between. The germline gives CDR1 SGHAT, CDR2 FQNNGV. The CDR3 covers 16 residues. Written as DNA, the CDR3 is TGTGCCAGCAGCTTAGATAGTGGGACCTCATCCTACGAGCAGTACTTC. Amino acid sequence: CASSLDSGTSSYEQYF.